This T cell receptor (beta chain) was retrieved from a study of OX40 agonist ivuxolimab in advanced cancers. Sequencing used immunoSEQ multiplex PCR; TCRdb keeps in-frame clones, though not all of them. Of 55,000 or so clones in the sample, around 86% were seen once. The CDR3 has 16 residues. Germline V lookup: CDR1 SGHRS, CDR2 YFSETQ. Trimming left V 4 bases short and J 5 bases short, with 21 bases between. The sequencing here drew on CD4+ or CD8+ T cells sorted from blood, taken in a trial of the OX40 agonist ivuxolimab. The clonotype was recovered from an adult with an advanced solid tumor such as melanoma, head and neck, liver or kidney cancer. The rearrangement links TRBV5-1 to TRBJ2-5, with D possibly matching TRBD1 (5 bases). The CDR3 spells CASSGQGSGIRETQYF. For the CDR3, the DNA is TGCGCCAGCAGCGGGCAGGGTTCTGGTATCAGGGAGACCCAGTACTTC.